This T cell receptor beta chain was sequenced in a study of blood T cell repertoires in COVID-19 (TCRdb year 2020). Context from the whole study: Collaborator samples came from the United States, Italy and Spain and covered acute and convalescent phases of COVID-19. The material from the prospective study consisted of cDNA or gDNA derived from T cells, B-cell-depleted T cells, or PBMCs. Deeply sampled blood TCRbeta repertoires from subjects exposed to, actively infected with, or recovered from COVID-19 were included in the dataset. The repertoires were released in a freely available public database meant as a resource for research on the immune response to SARS-CoV-2. The samples were drawn from the first 160 participants of the ongoing ImmuneRACE study and from 950 to 1,500 subjects provided by 6 global collaborators. A de-identified subject ID, COVID-19 status, age in years and sex were almost always included in the sample metadata. HLA class I and class II types, where available, came from metadata supplied by the sample provider rather than from assay-based typing. Findings and caveats that apply to the study as a whole: How much clinical and demographic metadata was included differed by source and by participant, and the metadata was provided uncurated.

Each collaborating institution followed its own protocols to collect whole blood in K2EDTA tubes. For TCRbeta analysis, collaborators shipped samples in one of three forms: frozen whole blood, isolated PBMCs, or DNA extracted from either of those sample types. The CDR3 has 12 amino acids, counting the end cysteine and phenylalanine. Only CDR3 DNA is held: 36 bases, read in frame from base 1. With respect to this clone: It has no known antigen specificity. Within one base of it there is no much larger clone, and no base qualities were kept.

The immunoSEQ Assay, a bias-controlled multiplex PCR, was used to amplify TCRbeta CDR3 regions from genomic DNA. As for the original processing: The number of nucleated cells in each sample was estimated by amplification of reference gene primers within the assay. To quantify the absolute abundance of each unique TCRbeta CDR3 rearrangement, sequence reads were collapsed and filtered. For each sample, productive Simpson clonality was calculated by taking the square root of Simpson's diversity index across productive rearrangements. TCRdb stores this immuneACCESS table with in-frame sequences only. Part of the clones is absent; in the studies checked, under half of the shortfall reflects unresolved V genes, and no reason is known for the rest. Clone size and the V and J calls come from that table; the DNA yielded D and trimming. The sample table holds around 100,000 clones, of which roughly 85% were seen once. The ten biggest clones cover 2.1% of the sample.

This chain is built from TRBV21-1 and TRBJ2-7; the D call TRBD1 from the table was never checked on the DNA. TRBV21-1 is shown as a pseudogene. The source is a human donor in a cohort sampled during active COVID-19. Input material: peripheral blood. The nucleotide sequence is given as TGTGCCAGCAGTCAAGGTTCAGGGGAGCAGTACTTC. This yields the protein CASSQGSGEQYF.